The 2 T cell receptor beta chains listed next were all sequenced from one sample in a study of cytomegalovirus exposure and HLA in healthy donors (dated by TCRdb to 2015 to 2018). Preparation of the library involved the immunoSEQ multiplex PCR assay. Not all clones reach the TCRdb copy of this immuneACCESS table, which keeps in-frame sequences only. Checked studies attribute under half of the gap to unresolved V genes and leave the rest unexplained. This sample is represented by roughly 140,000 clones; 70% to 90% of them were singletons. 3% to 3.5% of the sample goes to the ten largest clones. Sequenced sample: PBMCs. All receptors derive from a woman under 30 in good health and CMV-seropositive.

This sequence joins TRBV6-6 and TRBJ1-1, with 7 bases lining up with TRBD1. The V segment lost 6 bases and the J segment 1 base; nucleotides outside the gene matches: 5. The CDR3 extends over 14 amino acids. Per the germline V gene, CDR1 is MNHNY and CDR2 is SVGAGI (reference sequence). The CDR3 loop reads CASRIDRENTEAFF. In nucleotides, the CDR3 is TGTGCCAGCAGAATTGACAGGGAGAACACTGAAGCTTTCTTT.

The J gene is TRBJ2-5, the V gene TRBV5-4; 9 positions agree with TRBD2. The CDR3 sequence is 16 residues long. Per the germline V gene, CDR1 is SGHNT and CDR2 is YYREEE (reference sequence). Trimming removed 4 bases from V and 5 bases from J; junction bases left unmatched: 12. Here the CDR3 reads CASSPLPSGIGETQYF. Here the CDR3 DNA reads TGTGCCAGCAGCCCCCTCCCTAGCGGGATAGGTGAGACCCAGTACTTC.